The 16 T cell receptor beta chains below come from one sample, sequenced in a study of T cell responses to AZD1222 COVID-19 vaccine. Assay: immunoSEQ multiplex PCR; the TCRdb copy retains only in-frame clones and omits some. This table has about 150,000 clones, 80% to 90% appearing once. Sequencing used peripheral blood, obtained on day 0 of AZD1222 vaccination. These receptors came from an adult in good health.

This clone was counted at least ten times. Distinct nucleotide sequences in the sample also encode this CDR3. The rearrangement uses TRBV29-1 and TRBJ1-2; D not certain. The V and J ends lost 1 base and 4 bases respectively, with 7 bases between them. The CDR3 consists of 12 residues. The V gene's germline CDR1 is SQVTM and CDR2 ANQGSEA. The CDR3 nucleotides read TGCAGCGTTGAAGGACTGACCTATGGCTACACCTTC. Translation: CSVEGLTYGYTF.

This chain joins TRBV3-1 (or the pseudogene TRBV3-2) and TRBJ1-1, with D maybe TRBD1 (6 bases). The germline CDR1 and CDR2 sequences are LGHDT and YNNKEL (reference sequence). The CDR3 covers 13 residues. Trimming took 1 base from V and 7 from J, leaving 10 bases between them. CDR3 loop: CASSQGTVSEAFF. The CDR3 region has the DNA TGTGCCAGCAGCCAAGGGACAGTCAGTGAAGCTTTCTTT.

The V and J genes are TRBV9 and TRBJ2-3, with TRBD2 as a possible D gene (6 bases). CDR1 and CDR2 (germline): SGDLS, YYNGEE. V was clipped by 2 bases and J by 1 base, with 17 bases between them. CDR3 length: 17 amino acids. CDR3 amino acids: CASSVFGAGAGTDTQYF. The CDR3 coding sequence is TGTGCCAGCAGCGTCTTTGGAGCGGGCGCCGGCACAGATACGCAGTATTTT.

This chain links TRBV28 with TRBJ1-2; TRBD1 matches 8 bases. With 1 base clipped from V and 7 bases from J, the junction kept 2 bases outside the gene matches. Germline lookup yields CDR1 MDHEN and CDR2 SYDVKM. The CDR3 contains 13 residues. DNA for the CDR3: TGTGCCAGCAGTTTATTACAGGGGGTTGGCTACACCTTC. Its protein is CASSLLQGVGYTF.

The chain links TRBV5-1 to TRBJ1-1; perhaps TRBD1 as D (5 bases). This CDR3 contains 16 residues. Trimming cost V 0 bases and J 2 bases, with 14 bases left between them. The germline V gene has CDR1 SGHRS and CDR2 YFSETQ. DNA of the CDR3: TGCGCCAGCAGCTTGGAACCGGGGCGGAGTAACACTGAAGCTTTCTTT. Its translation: CASSLEPGRSNTEAFF.

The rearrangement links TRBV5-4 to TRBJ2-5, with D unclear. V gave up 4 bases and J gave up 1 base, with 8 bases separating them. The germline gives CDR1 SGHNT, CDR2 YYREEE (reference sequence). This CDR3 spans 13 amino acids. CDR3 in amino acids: CASSPGSQETQYF. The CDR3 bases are TGTGCCAGCAGCCCCGGTAGCCAAGAGACCCAGTACTTC.

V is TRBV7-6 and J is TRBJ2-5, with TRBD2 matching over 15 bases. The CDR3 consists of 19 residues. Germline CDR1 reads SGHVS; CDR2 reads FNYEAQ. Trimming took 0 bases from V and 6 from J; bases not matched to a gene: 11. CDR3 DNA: TGTGCCAGCAGCTTAGCGTTTGATGCCGGGACTAGCGGGAGGAAGACCCAGTACTTC. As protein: CASSLAFDAGTSGRKTQYF.

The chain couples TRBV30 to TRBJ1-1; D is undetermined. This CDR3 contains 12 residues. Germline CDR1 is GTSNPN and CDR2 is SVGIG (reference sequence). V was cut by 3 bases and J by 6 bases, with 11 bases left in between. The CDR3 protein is CAWSRLESEAFF. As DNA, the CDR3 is TGTGCCTGGAGCCGACTGGAATCTGAAGCTTTCTTT.

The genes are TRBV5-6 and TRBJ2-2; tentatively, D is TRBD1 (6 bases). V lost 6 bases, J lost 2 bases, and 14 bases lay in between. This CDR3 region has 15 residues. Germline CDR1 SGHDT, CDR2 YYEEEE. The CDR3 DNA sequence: TGTGCCAGCACCCTCCAGGGGATAAACACCGGGGAGCTGTTTTTT. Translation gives CASTLQGINTGELFF.

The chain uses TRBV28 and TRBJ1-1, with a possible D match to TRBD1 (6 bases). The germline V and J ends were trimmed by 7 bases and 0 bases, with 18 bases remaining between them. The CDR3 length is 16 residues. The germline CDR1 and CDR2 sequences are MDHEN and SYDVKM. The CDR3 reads CASTLGRGQMNTEAFF. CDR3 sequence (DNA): TGTGCCAGCACCCTTGGGCGGGGGCAGATGAACACTGAAGCTTTCTTT. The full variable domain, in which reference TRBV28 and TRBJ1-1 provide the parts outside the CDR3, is DVKVTQSSRYLVKRTGEKVFLECVQDMDHENMFWYRQDPGLGLRLIYFSYDVKMKEKGDIPEGYSVSREKKERFSLILESASTNQTSMYLCASTLGRGQMNTEAFFGQGTRLTVV.

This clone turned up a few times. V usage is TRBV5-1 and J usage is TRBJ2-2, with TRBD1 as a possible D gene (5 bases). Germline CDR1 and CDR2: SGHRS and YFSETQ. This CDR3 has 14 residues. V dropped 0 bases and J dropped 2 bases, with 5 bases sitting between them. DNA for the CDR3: TGCGCCAGCAGCTTGGGGGGCAACACCGGGGAGCTGTTTTTT. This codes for CASSLGGNTGELFF.

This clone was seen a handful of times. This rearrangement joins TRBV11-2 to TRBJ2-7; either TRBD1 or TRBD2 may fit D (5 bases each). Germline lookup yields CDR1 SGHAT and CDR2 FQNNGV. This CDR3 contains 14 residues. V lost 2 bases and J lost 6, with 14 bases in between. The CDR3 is CASSLQGTGSEQYF. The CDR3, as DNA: TGTGCCAGCAGCTTACAGGGAACGGGGAGCGAGCAGTACTTC.

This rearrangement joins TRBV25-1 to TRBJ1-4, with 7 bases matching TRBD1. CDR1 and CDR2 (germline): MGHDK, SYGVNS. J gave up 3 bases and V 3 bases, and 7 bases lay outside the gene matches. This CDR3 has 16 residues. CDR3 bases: TGTGCCAGCAGTGATTCGGGACAGCAAGCTAATGAAAAACTGTTTTTT. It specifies CASSDSGQQANEKLFF.

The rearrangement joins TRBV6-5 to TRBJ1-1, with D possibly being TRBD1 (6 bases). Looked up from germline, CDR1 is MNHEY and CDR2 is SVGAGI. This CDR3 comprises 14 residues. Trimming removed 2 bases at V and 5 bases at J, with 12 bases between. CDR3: CASSYTQGGTEAFF. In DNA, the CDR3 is TGTGCCAGCAGTTACACACAGGGAGGAACTGAAGCTTTCTTT.

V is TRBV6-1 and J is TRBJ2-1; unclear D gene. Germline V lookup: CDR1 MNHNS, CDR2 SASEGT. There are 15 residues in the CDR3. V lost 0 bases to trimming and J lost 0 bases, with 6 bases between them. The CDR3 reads CASSEALSSYNEQFF. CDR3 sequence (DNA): TGTGCCAGCAGTGAAGCGCTGAGCTCCTACAATGAGCAGTTCTTC.

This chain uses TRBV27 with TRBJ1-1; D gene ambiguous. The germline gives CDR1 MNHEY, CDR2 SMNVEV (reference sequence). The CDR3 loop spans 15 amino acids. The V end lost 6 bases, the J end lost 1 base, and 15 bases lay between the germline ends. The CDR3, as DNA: TGTGCCAGCAGCCCACTGGGCGAGGGGAACACTGAAGCTTTCTTT. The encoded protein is CASSPLGEGNTEAFF.